Shown below are 13 T cell receptor beta chains from a single sample sequenced in a study of blood T cell repertoires in COVID-19 (dated by TCRdb to between 2020 and 2021). The library was produced with the immunoSEQ multiplex PCR assay. TCRdb re-hosts the immuneACCESS table, in-frame sequences only. Its copies lack some clones; in the studies checked, an unresolved V gene accounts for under half of them, and the cause for the rest is not known. The sample has roughly 57,000 clones on record, 89% of them singletons. The ten largest account for about a fifth of the sample. Sequenced: peripheral blood. The receptors come from a human donor in a cohort sampled during active COVID-19.

The chain couples TRBV5-8 to TRBJ2-1; TRBD2 agrees at 10 bases. The V segment lost 4 bases and the J segment 7 bases; nucleotides outside the gene matches: 8. The CDR3 has 15 residues. CDR1 and CDR2 from the germline V gene are SGHTS and YDEGEE. As DNA, the CDR3 is TGTGCCAGCAGCCCCGGGGCTAGCGGGGGTAATGAGCAGTTCTTC. Its translation is CASSPGASGGNEQFF.

This clone was counted a single time. The chain carries TRBV27 and TRBJ1-5; D possibly corresponds to TRBD1 (6 bases). The germline V gene has CDR1 MNHEY and CDR2 SMNVEV (reference sequence). The CDR3 has 16 residues. Between the trimmed V and J ends, which lost 4 bases and 0 bases, there was a span of 13 bases. The CDR3: CASSSDRRYSNQPQHF. CDR3 coding DNA: TGTGCCAGCAGTTCGGACAGAAGATATAGCAATCAGCCCCAGCATTTT.

The chain joins TRBV5-6 to TRBJ1-2; a weak D match, TRBD1 (5 bases). The CDR3 covers 14 residues. V shed 4 bases and J shed 7 bases, with 17 bases lying between them. Germline values: CDR1 SGHDT, CDR2 YYEEEE. This CDR3 is CASSPSGGGGGYTF. The CDR3, as DNA: TGTGCCAGCAGCCCTTCGGGGGGGGGAGGTGGCTACACCTTC.

Only one count was recorded for this clone. The DNA of the CDR3 is TGCGCCAGCAGCTTCCCGGACAGAAACACTGAAGCTTTCTTT. Its protein is CASSFPDRNTEAFF. V usage is TRBV5-1 and J usage is TRBJ1-1, with TRBD1 as a possible D gene (6 bases). Trimming stripped 2 bases from V and 2 bases from J, with 10 bases between. Germline assignment: CDR1 SGHRS and CDR2 YFSETQ. The CDR3 has 14 amino acids.

V gene TRBV7-6 combines with J gene TRBJ2-5; the D gene is possibly TRBD1 (6 bases). Per the germline V gene, CDR1 is SGHVS and CDR2 is FNYEAQ. The CDR3 has 16 amino acids. V was cut by 2 bases and J by 0 bases, with 13 bases left in between. The CDR3 sequence: CASSLSGQPHQETQYF. The CDR3 DNA is TGTGCCAGCAGCTTAAGTGGACAGCCACACCAAGAGACCCAGTACTTC.

The V and J genes are TRBV6-5 and TRBJ2-7; 9 bases align to TRBD1. Trimming removed 5 bases from V and 3 bases from J; junction bases left unmatched: 5. The germline V gene has CDR1 MNHEY and CDR2 SVGAGI. There are 14 residues in the CDR3. The CDR3 loop is CASSPGQGNYEQYF. In nucleotides, the CDR3 is TGTGCCAGCAGTCCGGGACAGGGAAACTACGAGCAGTACTTC.

This clone appeared once. The V gene is TRBV6-5, the J gene TRBJ2-7; 7 bases map to TRBD1. The CDR3 covers 14 residues. CDR1 is MNHEY, CDR2 SVGAGI, per germline. J gave up 6 bases and V 6 bases, and 11 bases lay outside the gene matches. Here the CDR3 DNA reads TGTGCCAGCAGGCGGACAGGTCACATGGGCGAGCAGTACTTC. This encodes CASRRTGHMGEQYF.

This sequence joins TRBV10-1 and TRBJ2-7; D is possibly TRBD1 (6 bases). The CDR3 runs to 17 residues. V lost 7 bases and J lost 4, with 26 bases in between. CDR1 is WNHNN, CDR2 SYGVQD, per germline (reference sequence). CDR3 nucleotide sequence: TGCGCCAGCATCATACCTGTCAGGGGTGTAAGTTTTTACGAGCAGTACTTC. Its protein is CASIIPVRGVSFYEQYF.

The chain combines TRBV7-2 with TRBJ1-2, with D unresolved. CDR1 is SGHTA, CDR2 FQGNSA, per germline. V lost 5 bases and J 4 bases, leaving 11 bases between the germline ends. The CDR3 spans 13 residues. The CDR3 region is CASSHQNIYGYTF. CDR3 DNA: TGTGCCAGCAGCCACCAGAACATCTATGGCTACACCTTC.

The CDR3 region is CASSQEGYGYTF. CDR3 in DNA: TGTGCCAGCAGTCAGGAAGGCTATGGCTACACCTTC. The chain carries TRBV12-3 or TRBV12-4 and TRBJ1-2; D is undetermined. The V end was cut by 5 bases, the J end by 4 bases, with 8 bases between. CDR3 size: 12 residues.

This chain uses TRBV7-2 with TRBJ1-2, with D possibly being TRBD1 (6 bases). The CDR3 totals 14 residues. Germline V gene data show CDR1 as SGHTA and CDR2 as FQGNSA. V lost 8 bases, J lost 4 bases, and 17 bases lay in between. This chain's CDR3 is CASFRGGVGYGYTF. In DNA, the CDR3 is TGTGCCAGCTTTCGAGGGGGGGTCGGCTATGGCTACACCTTC. Full variable domain (remainder filled in from reference TRBV7-2 and TRBJ1-2): GAGVSQSPSNKVTEKGKDVELRCDPISGHTALYWYRQSLGQGLEFLIYFQGNSAPDKSGLPSDRFSAERTGGSVSTLTIQRTQQEDSAVYLCASFRGGVGYGYTFGSGTRLTVV.

The chain couples TRBV10-3 to TRBJ1-2; D uncertain. This CDR3 is built from 14 residues. Trimming removed 2 bases from V and 5 bases from J, with 12 bases in between. Germline V gene data show CDR1 as ENHRY and CDR2 as SYGVKD. DNA for the CDR3: TGTGCCATCAGTGAGACCAGTGTACAGTATGGCTACACCTTC. It is translated as CAISETSVQYGYTF.

The CDR3 nucleotides read TGTGCCAGCAAGACTAGCGGAGGTTACAATGAGCAGTTCTTC. Translated, it gives CASKTSGGYNEQFF. This chain uses TRBV3-1 (or the pseudogene TRBV3-2) with TRBJ2-1, with 9 bases matching TRBD2. CDR1 is LGHDT and CDR2 is YNNKEL in the germline V gene (reference sequence). The CDR3 spans 14 residues. V lost 7 bases to trimming and J lost 4 bases; unmatched junction nucleotides: 5.